The 24 T cell receptor beta chains below were found in one sample sequenced in a study of T cell changes during pregnancy in multiple sclerosis. Assay: immunoSEQ multiplex PCR; the TCRdb copy retains only in-frame clones and omits some. The sample gives roughly 73,000 clones, approximately 94% of which show up once; 2.1% is in the top ten. Material: peripheral blood, obtained in the second trimester of pregnancy. The origin of the receptors is a female donor in good health, enrolled as a control in a pregnancy study.

This clone appeared once. The chain recombines TRBV2 with TRBJ1-1, with 7 bases aligning to TRBD1. There are 15 residues in the CDR3. Unmatched junction bases numbered 10, after V lost 6 bases and J lost 3 bases. Germline V gives CDR1 SNHLY, CDR2 FYNNEI. CDR3 DNA sequence: TGTGCCAGCAGGGTACAGGGGACGCCCCACACTGAAGCTTTCTTT. The encoded protein is CASRVQGTPHTEAFF.

The chain joins TRBV6-5 to TRBJ1-4; 7 positions match TRBD1. Germline V gene data show CDR1 as MNHEY and CDR2 as SVGAGI. The CDR3 is made up of 13 amino acids. J gave up 8 bases and V 0 bases, and 0 bases lay outside the gene matches. The chain's CDR3 is CASSYSTGEKLFF. In DNA form, the CDR3 reads TGTGCCAGCAGTTACTCGACAGGGGAAAAACTGTTTTTT.

V gene TRBV2 combines with J gene TRBJ2-7, with D perhaps matching TRBD2 (7 bases). V was clipped by 8 bases and J by 4 bases, with 18 bases between them. The CDR3 is 14 amino acids. Per germline, CDR1 SNHLY and CDR2 FYNNEI. The CDR3 sequence is CASSPRGASYEQYF. The DNA for the CDR3 is TGTGCCAGCTCTCCCCGGGGGGCCTCATACGAGCAGTACTTC.

This clone was detected a few times. The V and J genes are TRBV28 and TRBJ1-6; 8 positions match TRBD1. Trimming cost V 5 bases and J 6 bases; bases outside gene matches: 18. Germline V gene lookup returns CDR1 MDHEN and CDR2 SYDVKM. The CDR3 consists of 19 residues. The CDR3 coding sequence is TGTGCCAGCAGTCAGCCGGGACAGGATTTCTCCAGGGGTAATTCACCCCTCCACTTT. Translating it yields CASSQPGQDFSRGNSPLHF. The complete variable domain, with remaining parts taken from reference TRBV28 and TRBJ1-6, reads DVKVTQSSRYLVKRTGEKVFLECVQDMDHENMFWYRQDPGLGLRLIYFSYDVKMKEKGDIPEGYSVSREKKERFSLILESASTNQTSMYLCASSQPGQDFSRGNSPLHFGNGTRLTVT.

The rearrangement links TRBV5-1 to TRBJ1-1, with D uncertain. Per the germline V gene, CDR1 is SGHRS and CDR2 is YFSETQ. The CDR3 is 15 residues long. The V and J ends lost 4 bases and 0 bases respectively, with 13 bases between them. CDR3 in amino acids: CASSPTRFLNTEAFF. The CDR3 nucleotides are TGCGCCAGCAGCCCAACGAGGTTCCTGAACACTGAAGCTTTCTTT.

DNA for the CDR3: TGTGCCAGCTTGAGGGGGGGCAGCACTGCGATGAACACTGAAGCTTTCTTT. Amino acids: CASLRGGSTAMNTEAFF. V is TRBV2 and J is TRBJ1-1; tentatively, D is TRBD1 (6 bases). Germline assignment: CDR1 SNHLY and CDR2 FYNNEI. The CDR3 runs to 17 residues. Trimming pared 8 bases from V and 0 bases from J, leaving 22 bases between.

In DNA, the CDR3 is TGTGCCAGCTCATCCGGGACAGACGGCTACACCTTC. Translation gives CASSSGTDGYTF. The J gene is TRBJ1-2, the V gene TRBV18, with 7 positions matching TRBD1. V shed 5 bases, J shed 8 bases, and the junction held 5 bases outside the gene matches. The V gene's germline CDR1 is KGHSH and CDR2 LQKENI. The CDR3 sequence is 12 residues long.

V is TRBV7-2 and J is TRBJ1-1; 11 nucleotides agree with TRBD1. The CDR3 is 16 amino acids. Germline loops: CDR1 SGHTA, CDR2 FQGNSA. V shed 2 bases, J shed 6 bases, and the junction held 8 bases outside the gene matches. The chain's CDR3 is CASSLNGQGAGPEAFF. The CDR3 nucleotides are TGTGCCAGCAGCTTAAATGGACAGGGGGCAGGACCTGAAGCTTTCTTT.

The chain couples TRBV6-5 to TRBJ2-7; 7 bases agree with TRBD2. Losses at the gene ends were 8 bases for V and 1 base for J; bases not matched to a gene: 2. The CDR3 runs to 12 residues. Germline CDR1 reads MNHEY; CDR2 reads SVGAGI. CDR3 nucleotide sequence: TGTGCCAGCCGGACTAGATCCTACGAGCAGTACTTC. Amino acid sequence: CASRTRSYEQYF.

This clone came up once. The V call is TRBV5-1, the J call TRBJ2-2; 14 positions agree with TRBD2. Germline CDR1 SGHRS, CDR2 YFSETQ. The CDR3 is made up of 16 amino acids. V shed 4 bases and J 8 bases; nucleotides not matched to a gene: 7. Here the CDR3 reads CASSLGLAGGPGELFF. CDR3 DNA: TGCGCCAGCAGCCTCGGACTAGCGGGGGGACCTGGGGAGCTGTTTTTT.

CDR3 amino acids: CASSSDRGRWGYTF. In DNA form, the CDR3 reads TGCGCCAGCAGCTCCGACAGGGGGCGGTGGGGCTACACCTTC. The chain carries TRBV4-1 and TRBJ1-2, with 10 bases fitting TRBD1. V gave up 5 bases and J gave up 8 bases; unmatched junction bases: 8. This CDR3 comprises 14 residues. CDR1 MGHRA and CDR2 YSYEKL come from the germline V gene.

The V gene is TRBV5-1, the J gene TRBJ2-3, with 8 bases that match TRBD2. Germline-derived CDR1 and CDR2 are SGHRS and YFSETQ. CDR3 length equals 15 residues. The trim removed 4 bases at V and 0 bases at J, leaving 4 bases unmatched. This CDR3 is CASSPKRGSTDTQYF. DNA for the CDR3: TGCGCCAGCAGCCCCAAGCGGGGGAGCACAGATACGCAGTATTTT. Filled out from reference TRBV5-1 and TRBJ2-3, the complete variable domain reads KAGVTQTPRYLIKTRGQQVTLSCSPISGHRSVSWYQQTPGQGLQFLFEYFSETQRNKGNFPGRFSGRQFSNSRSEMNVSTLELGDSALYLCASSPKRGSTDTQYFGPGTRLTVL.

The rearrangement joins TRBV7-9 to TRBJ1-5, with D unclear. Germline V gives CDR1 SEHNR, CDR2 FQNEAQ (reference sequence). The V and J ends lost 1 base and 5 bases respectively, with 9 bases between them. The CDR3 spans 14 residues. In nucleotides, the CDR3 is TGTGCCAGCAGCTTAGGGGCAGGTCATCAGCCCCAGCATTTT. Translation gives CASSLGAGHQPQHF.

The J gene is TRBJ1-2, the V gene TRBV2; 11 bases are a match to TRBD1. Germline values: CDR1 SNHLY, CDR2 FYNNEI. The CDR3 has 15 residues. The V segment lost 8 bases and the J segment 6 bases; nucleotides outside the gene matches: 11. This CDR3 is CASRDRGYLGHGYTF. The CDR3 nucleotides read TGTGCCAGCCGGGACAGGGGGTACCTGGGCCATGGCTACACCTTC. The full variable domain, in which reference TRBV2 and TRBJ1-2 provide the parts outside the CDR3, is EPEVTQTPSHQVTQMGQEVILRCVPISNHLYFYWYRQILGQKVEFLVSFYNNEISEKSEIFDDQFSVERPDGSNFTLKIRSTKLEDSAMYFCASRDRGYLGHGYTFGSGTRLTVV.

The chain employs TRBV2 and TRBJ1-2; the match to TRBD1 covers 7 bases. V was pared by 6 bases and J by 7 bases, with 14 bases of the junction left unmatched. Germline CDR1 and CDR2: SNHLY and FYNNEI. The CDR3 extends over 15 amino acids. The DNA for the CDR3 is TGTGCCAGCAGCCTGGCGGCGACAGGGTTGGGTGGCTACACCTTC. This codes for CASSLAATGLGGYTF.

V gene TRBV6-5 combines with J gene TRBJ2-2; possibly TRBD1 for D (5 bases). Germline V gene lookup returns CDR1 MNHEY and CDR2 SVGAGI. V was clipped by 0 bases and J by 5 bases, with 7 bases between them. CDR3 length: 14 amino acids. The chain's CDR3 is CASSYSDSTGELFF. The CDR3 bases are TGTGCCAGCAGTTACTCCGACAGTACCGGGGAGCTGTTTTTT.

This chain joins TRBV11-2 and TRBJ2-5; 8 bases match TRBD2. This CDR3 spans 13 amino acids. CDR1 and CDR2 from the germline V gene are SGHAT and FQNNGV. V gave up 7 bases and J gave up 7 bases; unmatched junction bases: 8. The CDR3 nucleotides are TGTGCCAGCAACCCGGGGGGGCCTGGGACCCAGTACTTC. This gives the protein CASNPGGPGTQYF. The full variable domain, rest sourced from reference TRBV11-2 and TRBJ2-5, is EAGVAQSPRYKIIEKRQSVAFWCNPISGHATLYWYQQILGQGPKLLIQFQNNGVVDDSQLPKDRFSAERLKGVDSTLKIQPAKLEDSAVYLCASNPGGPGTQYFGPGTRLLVL.

The chain recombines TRBV27 with TRBJ1-1, with D perhaps matching TRBD1 (6 bases). The CDR3 loop spans 15 amino acids. With 5 bases removed from V and 7 bases from J, the gap between germline ends came to 20 bases. The germline gives CDR1 MNHEY, CDR2 SMNVEV (reference sequence). Here the CDR3 DNA reads TGTGCCAGCAGTCCCCACCGGACAGCCGACGTTGAAGCTTTCTTT. Translated, it gives CASSPHRTADVEAFF.

This clone appeared a single time. The gene calls are TRBV10-3 and TRBJ2-5, with TRBD2 matching 12 bases. CDR1 and CDR2 from the germline V gene are ENHRY and SYGVKD. V lost 6 bases, J lost 4 bases, and 6 bases stayed unmatched. This CDR3 spans 15 amino acids. As DNA, the CDR3 is TGTGCCATCAGCCTAGCGGGGGGGCTGGGAGAGACCCAGTACTTC. It specifies CAISLAGGLGETQYF.

The chain recombines TRBV7-9 with TRBJ2-7; 14 bases fit TRBD2. The CDR3 is made up of 15 amino acids. The germline gives CDR1 SEHNR, CDR2 FQNEAQ (reference sequence). The V segment lost 5 bases and the J segment 6 bases; nucleotides outside the gene matches: 6. As DNA, the CDR3 is TGTGCCAGCAGCCAACCGACTAGCGGGGGGGTCGAGCAGTACTTC. This translates into CASSQPTSGGVEQYF.

The chain uses TRBV28 and TRBJ2-1; no clear D. Looked up from germline, CDR1 is MDHEN and CDR2 is SYDVKM. The CDR3 is 16 amino acids. Trimming pared 6 bases from V and 0 bases from J, leaving 15 bases between. The chain's CDR3 is CASRRSGFSSYNEQFF. The CDR3 nucleotides are TGTGCCAGCAGGCGCTCAGGTTTCAGCTCCTACAATGAGCAGTTCTTC.

The gene calls are TRBV29-1 and TRBJ2-7, with 9 bases matching TRBD1. Germline CDR1 and CDR2: SQVTM and ANQGSEA. The CDR3 is made up of 12 amino acids. V shed 6 bases, J shed 4 bases, and the junction held 4 bases outside the gene matches. The CDR3 DNA reads as TGCAGCGTCGCCGGGACAGGGTACGAGCAGTACTTC. Amino acids: CSVAGTGYEQYF.

V and J are TRBV4-1 and TRBJ2-5; 10 nucleotides agree with TRBD2. The CDR3 has 19 amino acids. The germline CDR1 and CDR2 sequences are MGHRA and YSYEKL. The V segment lost 4 bases and the J segment 3 bases; nucleotides outside the gene matches: 17. For the CDR3, the DNA is TGCGCCAGCAGCCCCCAAGTTCCCCTCCTAGCGGGGGAGAAAGAGACCCAGTACTTC. Its translation: CASSPQVPLLAGEKETQYF.

CDR3 residues: CASSSWGLAGNIQYF. The CDR3 DNA reads TGTGCCAGCAGCTCCTGGGGGCTAGCGGGGAACATTCAGTACTTC. The gene calls are TRBV7-8 and TRBJ2-4; 9 nucleotides match TRBD2. The CDR3 sequence is 15 residues long. V shed 4 bases, J shed 7 bases, and the junction held 8 bases outside the gene matches. The germline CDR1 and CDR2 sequences are SGHVS and FQNEAQ. Looking up the rest from reference TRBV7-8 and TRBJ2-4 gives the full variable domain: GAGVSQSPRYKVAKRGQDVALRCDPISGHVSLFWYQQALGQGPEFLTYFQNEAQLDKSGLPSDRFFAERPEGSVSTLKIQRTQQEDSAVYLCASSSWGLAGNIQYFGAGTRLSVL.